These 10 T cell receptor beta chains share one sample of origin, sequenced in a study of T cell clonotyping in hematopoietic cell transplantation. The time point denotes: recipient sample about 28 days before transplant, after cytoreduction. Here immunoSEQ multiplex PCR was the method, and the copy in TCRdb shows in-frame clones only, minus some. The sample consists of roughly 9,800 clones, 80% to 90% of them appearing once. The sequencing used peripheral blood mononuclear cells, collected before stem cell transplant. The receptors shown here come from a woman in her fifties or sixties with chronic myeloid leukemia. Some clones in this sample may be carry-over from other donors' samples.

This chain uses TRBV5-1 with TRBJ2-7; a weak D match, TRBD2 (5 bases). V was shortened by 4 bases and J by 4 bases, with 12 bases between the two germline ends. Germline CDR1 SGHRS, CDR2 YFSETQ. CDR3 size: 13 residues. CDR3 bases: TGCGCCAGCAGCGTCCCGGGAATGTACGAGCAGTACTTC. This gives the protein CASSVPGMYEQYF.

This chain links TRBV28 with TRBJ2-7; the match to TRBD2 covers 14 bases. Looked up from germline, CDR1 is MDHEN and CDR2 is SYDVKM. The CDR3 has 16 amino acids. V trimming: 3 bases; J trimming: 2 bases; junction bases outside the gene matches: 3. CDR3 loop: CASSLGGLAGAYEQYF. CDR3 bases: TGTGCCAGCAGTTTGGGGGGACTAGCGGGAGCCTACGAGCAGTACTTC.

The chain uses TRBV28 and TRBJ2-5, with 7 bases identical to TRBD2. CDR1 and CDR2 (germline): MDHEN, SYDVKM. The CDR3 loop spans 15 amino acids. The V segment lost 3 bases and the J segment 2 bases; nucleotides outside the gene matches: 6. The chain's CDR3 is CASSFSGGEQETQYF. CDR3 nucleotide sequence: TGTGCCAGCAGTTTCTCGGGGGGAGAGCAAGAGACCCAGTACTTC.

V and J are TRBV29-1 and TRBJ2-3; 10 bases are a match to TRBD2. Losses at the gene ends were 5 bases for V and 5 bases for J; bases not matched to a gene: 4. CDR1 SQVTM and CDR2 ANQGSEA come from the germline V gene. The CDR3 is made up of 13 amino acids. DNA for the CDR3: TGCAGCGTTTCTAGCGGGAGTGGAGATACGCAGTATTTT. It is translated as CSVSSGSGDTQYF.

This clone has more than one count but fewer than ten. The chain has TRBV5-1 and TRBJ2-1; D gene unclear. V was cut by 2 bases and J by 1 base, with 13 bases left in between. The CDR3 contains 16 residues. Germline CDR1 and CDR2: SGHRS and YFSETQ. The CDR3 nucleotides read TGCGCCAGCAGCTTTGGGTCGGTGTTTTCCTACAATGAGCAGTTCTTC. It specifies CASSFGSVFSYNEQFF.

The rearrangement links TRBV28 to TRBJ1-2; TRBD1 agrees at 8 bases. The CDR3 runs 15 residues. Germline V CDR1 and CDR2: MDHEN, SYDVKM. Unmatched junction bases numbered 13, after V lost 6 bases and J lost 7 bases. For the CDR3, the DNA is TGTGCCAGCAGGAAAAGGACAGGGCGCTCTGGTGGCTACACCTTC. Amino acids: CASRKRTGRSGGYTF.

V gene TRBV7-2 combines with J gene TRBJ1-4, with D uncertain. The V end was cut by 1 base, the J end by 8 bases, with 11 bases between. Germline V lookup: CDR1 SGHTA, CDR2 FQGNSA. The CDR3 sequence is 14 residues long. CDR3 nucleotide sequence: TGTGCCAGCAGCTTAGGTGACCCGAGGGAAAAACTGTTTTTT. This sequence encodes CASSLGDPREKLFF.

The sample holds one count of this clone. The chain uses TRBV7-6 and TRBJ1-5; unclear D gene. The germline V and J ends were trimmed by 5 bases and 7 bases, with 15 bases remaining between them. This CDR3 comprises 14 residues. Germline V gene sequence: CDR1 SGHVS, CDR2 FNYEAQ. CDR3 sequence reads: CASSAWVSEQPQHF. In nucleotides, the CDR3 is TGTGCCAGCAGCGCATGGGTAAGCGAGCAGCCCCAGCATTTT.

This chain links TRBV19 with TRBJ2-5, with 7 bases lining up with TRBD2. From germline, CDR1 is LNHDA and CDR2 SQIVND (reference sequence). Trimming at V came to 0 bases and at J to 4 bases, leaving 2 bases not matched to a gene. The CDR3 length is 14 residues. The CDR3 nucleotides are TGTGCCAGTAGTATAGAGTCGGGAGGAGAGACCCAGTACTTC. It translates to CASSIESGGETQYF. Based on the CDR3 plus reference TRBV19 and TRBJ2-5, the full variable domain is DGGITQSPKYLFRKEGQNVTLSCEQNLNHDAMYWYRQDPGQGLRLIYYSQIVNDFQKGDIAEGYSVSREKKESFPLTVTSAQKNPTAFYLCASSIESGGETQYFGPGTRLLVL.

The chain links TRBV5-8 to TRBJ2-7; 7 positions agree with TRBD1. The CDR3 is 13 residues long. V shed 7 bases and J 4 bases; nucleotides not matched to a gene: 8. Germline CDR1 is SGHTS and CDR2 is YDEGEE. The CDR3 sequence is CASLNRGAYEQYF. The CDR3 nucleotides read TGTGCCAGCTTGAACAGGGGAGCGTACGAGCAGTACTTC.